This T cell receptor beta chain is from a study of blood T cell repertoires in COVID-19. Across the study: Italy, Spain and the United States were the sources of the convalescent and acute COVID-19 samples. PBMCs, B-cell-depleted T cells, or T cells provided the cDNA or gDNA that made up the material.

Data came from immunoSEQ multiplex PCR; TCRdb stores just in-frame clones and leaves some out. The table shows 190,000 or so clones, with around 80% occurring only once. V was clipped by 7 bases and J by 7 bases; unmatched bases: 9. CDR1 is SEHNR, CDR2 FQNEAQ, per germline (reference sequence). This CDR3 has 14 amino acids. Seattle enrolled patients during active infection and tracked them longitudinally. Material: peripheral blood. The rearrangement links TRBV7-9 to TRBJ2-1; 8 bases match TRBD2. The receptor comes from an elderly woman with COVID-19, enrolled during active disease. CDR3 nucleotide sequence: TGTGCCAGCACTCTCGGCGGGGGGAAAAATGAGCAGTTCTTC. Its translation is CASTLGGGKNEQFF.